The 22 T cell receptor beta chains listed next were all sequenced from one sample in a study of shared clonotypes between healthy human individuals (dated by TCRdb to 2018 to 2021). The library was obtained by the immunoSEQ multiplex PCR assay. As stored in TCRdb, this immuneACCESS dataset retains in-frame rearrangements with V and J assigned. A fraction of the clones does not appear; measured against another copy, unresolved V genes explain less than half of the discrepancy, and the remainder lacks a known reason. The sample has about 490,000 clones on record, approximately 81% of them singletons. The ten biggest clones cover approximately 11% of the sample. Sequencing used PBMCs. Receptors were obtained from a woman between 40 and 50 years old in good health. Some clones in this sample may be carry-over from other donors' samples.

This chain uses TRBV27 with TRBJ2-7, with 8 bases aligning to TRBD1. The junction had 6 bases not matched to a gene; V was cut back by 5 bases and J by 3 bases. Germline CDR1 and CDR2: MNHEY and SMNVEV (reference sequence). The CDR3 runs 14 residues. CDR3 region: CASSPWTGSYEQYF. CDR3 DNA sequence: TGTGCCAGCAGTCCGTGGACAGGGAGCTACGAGCAGTACTTC.

In this sample, this clone turned up once. The chain links TRBV30 to TRBJ1-3; D is uncertain. Germline V gene data show CDR1 as GTSNPN and CDR2 as SVGIG (reference sequence). The length of the CDR3 is 14 residues. Trimming stripped 3 bases from V and 0 bases from J, with 9 bases between. This chain's CDR3 is CAWSAGLSGNTIYF. In DNA, the CDR3 is TGTGCCTGGAGCGCAGGACTCTCTGGAAACACCATATATTTT.

On this clone itself: A clone one base away is much larger, so this may be a read error. The rearrangement uses TRBV30 and TRBJ2-5; possibly TRBD1 or TRBD2 for D (5 bases each). The CDR3 has 14 residues. Deletions cut 6 bases from V and 1 base from J, with 15 bases between. Germline V gene data show CDR1 as GTSNPN and CDR2 as SVGIG (reference sequence). The CDR3 DNA reads as TGTGCCTGTAGACCCGGGACCGCCCAAGAGACCCAGTACTTC. Translation gives CACRPGTAQETQYF.

The genes are TRBV5-1 and TRBJ2-7; 12 bases map to TRBD2. With 5 bases clipped from V and 6 bases from J, the junction kept 6 bases outside the gene matches. CDR1 and CDR2 (germline): SGHRS, YFSETQ. The CDR3 totals 14 residues. The CDR3, as DNA: TGCGCCAGCAGTTCTCAACTAGCGGGAGGCGAGCAGTACTTC. Translated, it gives CASSSQLAGGEQYF.

As concerns this clone: Since a far larger clone is one base different, this is likely a read error. Other DNA sequences within the sample encode an identical CDR3. The chain combines TRBV25-1 with TRBJ1-6; D gene uncertain. The CDR3 has 13 amino acids. Trimming removed 3 bases at V and 7 bases at J, with 7 bases between. CDR1 and CDR2 from the germline V gene are MGHDK and SYGVNS. In nucleotides, the CDR3 is TGTGCCAGCAGTGAGTCTGAGAATTCACCCCTCCACTTT. Protein sequence: CASSESENSPLHF.

Written as DNA, the CDR3 is TGCGCCAGCAGCTTGGATTTAGCGGGAGGGTTCGCTCGCGAGCAGTACTTC. Translating gives CASSLDLAGGFAREQYF. The gene calls are TRBV5-1 and TRBJ2-7, with 11 bases lining up with TRBD2. The V segment lost 0 bases and the J segment 6 bases; nucleotides outside the gene matches: 11. Per germline, CDR1 SGHRS and CDR2 YFSETQ. This CDR3 spans 17 amino acids.

The chain uses TRBV7-9 and TRBJ2-2, with D possibly TRBD2 on 5 matching bases. Germline CDR1 SEHNR, CDR2 FQNEAQ (reference sequence). This CDR3 is built from 14 residues. Trimming removed 8 bases from V and 4 bases from J, with 14 bases in between. The CDR3 region is CASAADSFTGELFF. CDR3 DNA: TGTGCCAGCGCCGCGGACTCTTTCACCGGGGAGCTGTTTTTT.

Ten or more counts support this clone. Other DNA variants within this sample encode the same CDR3. This chain links TRBV18 with TRBJ2-3; D is perhaps TRBD2 (5 bases). The germline V gene has CDR1 KGHSH and CDR2 LQKENI. This CDR3 has 13 amino acids. Between the trimmed V and J ends, which lost 3 bases and 4 bases, there was a span of 8 bases. The CDR3 protein is CASSPAGADTQYF. The CDR3 DNA reads TGTGCCAGCTCACCCGCCGGGGCAGATACGCAGTATTTT.

The rearrangement joins TRBV5-6 to TRBJ1-3; unclear D gene. Germline CDR1 reads SGHDT; CDR2 reads YYEEEE. This CDR3 contains 15 residues. The V end was cut by 4 bases, the J end by 0 bases, with 11 bases between. CDR3 residues: CASSPPPNSGNTIYF. DNA of the CDR3: TGTGCCAGCAGCCCCCCCCCAAACTCTGGAAACACCATATATTTT.

The J gene is TRBJ2-1, the V gene TRBV30; D might be TRBD1 (6 bases). The CDR3 is made up of 13 amino acids. The V gene's germline CDR1 is GTSNPN and CDR2 SVGIG (reference sequence). The ends were cut back, 0 bases at V and 8 bases at J, with 11 bases in the middle. The CDR3 region has the DNA TGTGCCTGGAGTGTGGCAGGGGCGGATGAGCAGTTCTTC. This codes for CAWSVAGADEQFF.

In the case of this clone: A far larger clone is off by one base, so a read error is likely. The chain recombines TRBV2 with TRBJ2-2; TRBD1 might be the D (6 bases). The CDR3 consists of 13 residues. Per germline, CDR1 SNHLY and CDR2 FYNNEI. Here the CDR3 DNA reads TGTACCAGCAGTCTCCGACAGGAAGGGGAGCTGTTTTTT. It encodes CTSSLRQEGELFF. The full variable domain, completed using reference TRBV2 and TRBJ2-2, is EPEVTQTPSHQVTQMGQEVILRCVPISNHLYFYWYRQILGQKVEFLVSFYNNEISEKSEIFDDQFSVERPDGSNFTLKIRSTKLEDSAMYFCTSSLRQEGELFFGEGSRLTVL.

The rearrangement joins TRBV19 to TRBJ2-1; D might be TRBD2 (5 bases). The germline V gene has CDR1 LNHDA and CDR2 SQIVND (reference sequence). The CDR3 totals 15 residues. Trimming removed 0 bases from V and 5 bases from J, with 11 bases in between. The CDR3 DNA follows: TGTGCCAGTAGTATAGATGCACTAGGGCACAATGAGCAGTTCTTC. Amino acid sequence: CASSIDALGHNEQFF.

This chain connects TRBV30 to TRBJ2-3; TRBD2 aligns across 8 bases. The CDR3 totals 14 residues. J gave up 4 bases and V 2 bases, and 5 bases lay outside the gene matches. Germline values: CDR1 GTSNPN, CDR2 SVGIG (reference sequence). The CDR3 sequence: CAWSTSGRSDTQYF. CDR3 bases: TGTGCCTGGAGTACGAGCGGGAGATCAGATACGCAGTATTTT. Supplemented by reference TRBV30 and TRBJ2-3, the full variable domain reads SQTIHQWPATLVQPVGSPLSLECTVEGTSNPNLYWYRQAAGRGLQLLFYSVGIGQISSEVPQNLSASRPQDRQFILSSKKLLLSDSGFYLCAWSTSGRSDTQYFGPGTRLTVL.

For this clone: A single base is all that separates this from a far larger clone, so a read error is likely. CDR3 protein: CAGSLVSTATYF. CDR3 nucleotide sequence: TGTGCCGGCAGCTTAGTTTCAACAGCCACGTACTTC. The gene calls are TRBV7-2 and TRBJ2-5; D is unresolved. This CDR3 has 12 amino acids. Germline V gene data show CDR1 as SGHTA and CDR2 as FQGNSA.

Worth noting for this clone: The DNA is left out, because the CDR3 cannot be placed on it with certainty; the CDR3 is given as TCRdb lists it. The rearrangement joins TRBV7-8 to TRBJ2-1; TRBD2, as called in the table, went unchecked against the DNA. The CDR3 is 14 amino acids long, termini counted. The germline gives CDR1 SGHVS, CDR2 FQNEAQ. CDR3 loop: CASSLALVAGGIFF.

The J gene is TRBJ2-5, the V gene TRBV28, with 11 positions matching TRBD1. The V segment lost 3 bases and the J segment 4 bases; nucleotides outside the gene matches: 4. The length of the CDR3 is 15 residues. CDR1 MDHEN and CDR2 SYDVKM come from the germline V gene. The CDR3 nucleotides read TGTGCCAGCAGTTTGCGTGGACAGGGGGCAGAGACCCAGTACTTC. As protein: CASSLRGQGAETQYF. Based on the CDR3 plus reference TRBV28 and TRBJ2-5, the full variable domain is DVKVTQSSRYLVKRTGEKVFLECVQDMDHENMFWYRQDPGLGLRLIYFSYDVKMKEKGDIPEGYSVSREKKERFSLILESASTNQTSMYLCASSLRGQGAETQYFGPGTRLLVL.

This clone has only a few counts. The CDR3 loop reads CASQRGEGRLNTGELFF. The CDR3 DNA sequence: TGTGCCAGCCAGAGAGGGGAGGGGAGGTTGAACACCGGGGAGCTGTTTTTT. The chain uses TRBV7-9 and TRBJ2-2; 7 bases map to TRBD2. V lost 8 bases, J lost 1 base, and 13 bases stayed unmatched. The V gene's germline CDR1 is SEHNR and CDR2 FQNEAQ (reference sequence). CDR3 length: 17 amino acids. Together with reference TRBV7-9 and TRBJ2-2, the CDR3 gives the full variable domain: DTGVSQNPRHKITKRGQNVTFRCDPISEHNRLYWYRQTLGQGPEFLTYFQNEAQLEKSRLLSDRFSAERPKGSFSTLEIQRTEQGDSAMYLCASQRGEGRLNTGELFFGEGSRLTVL.

The gene calls are TRBV4-1 and TRBJ2-5; a possible D gene is TRBD2 (5 bases). Trimming cost V 3 bases and J 10 bases, with 15 bases left between them. The CDR3 length is 13 residues. Germline loops: CDR1 MGHRA, CDR2 YSYEKL. The DNA of the CDR3 is TGCGCCAGCAGCCAGGCTTTGGCGGGCTTCCAGTACTTC. This encodes CASSQALAGFQYF.

CDR3 amino acids: CAISESLAGGVDEQFF. In nucleotides, the CDR3 is TGTGCCATCAGTGAGTCTCTAGCGGGAGGGGTCGATGAGCAGTTCTTC. The V call is TRBV10-3, the J call TRBJ2-1; 12 bases are a match to TRBD2. The CDR3 is 16 residues long. Germline loops: CDR1 ENHRY, CDR2 SYGVKD. Unmatched junction bases numbered 5, after V lost 0 bases and J lost 8 bases.

The V gene is TRBV29-1, the J gene TRBJ2-7, with 9 bases matching TRBD2. Per germline, CDR1 SQVTM and CDR2 ANQGSEA. The trim removed 7 bases at V and 7 bases at J, leaving 11 bases unmatched. The length of the CDR3 is 13 residues. CDR3 region: CSAGMASGIEQYF. The CDR3 bases are TGCAGCGCTGGTATGGCTAGCGGGATTGAGCAGTACTTC.

Notes on this clone: A read error is likely here: a far larger clone is one base away. This chain joins TRBV6-1 and TRBJ2-7; D gene ambiguous. Germline V gene sequence: CDR1 MNHNS, CDR2 SASEGT. The CDR3 length is 12 residues. CDR3 DNA sequence: TGTGCCAGCGGTGACGGTTTTTACGAGCAGTACTTC. This sequence encodes CASGDGFYEQYF.

The rearrangement uses TRBV28 and TRBJ2-7; 12 bases align to TRBD2. The CDR3 runs 16 residues. V lost 5 bases to trimming and J lost 2 bases; unmatched junction nucleotides: 7. Germline assignment: CDR1 MDHEN and CDR2 SYDVKM. This chain's CDR3 is CASSLMTSGSPYEQYF. CDR3 nucleotide sequence: TGTGCCAGCAGTCTCATGACTAGCGGGAGCCCCTACGAGCAGTACTTC.